These T cell receptor beta chains were read from a single sample in a study of blood T cell repertoires in COVID-19. Sequenced by immunoSEQ multiplex PCR; TCRdb stores in-frame clones only, minus some. The table includes about 140,000 clones, about three quarters detected once. Sample: PBMCs or T cells enriched from blood (not recorded which). The receptors were sampled from a woman aged 45-60 years who had recovered from COVID-19. CDR3s include the opening cysteine and the closing phenylalanine or tryptophan. The D gene is left open where the match is weak. Clone sizes are given selectively: once, few, many, or a class where the clone is expanded.

j_call: TRBJ2-3; d_call: TRBD1; v_call: TRBV5-1; cdr3_length: 15; clone_size: NA; cdr3_nt: TGCGCCAGCAGCTTACAGGGGTGGGACACAGATACGCAGTATTTT; cdr3_aa: CASSLQGWDTDTQYF
j_call: TRBJ2-6; d_call: NA; v_call: TRBV9; cdr3_length: 19; clone_size: NA; cdr3_nt: TGTGCCAGCAGCGTAGGTGACACCGGGGAAGGTCCTGGGGCCAACGTCCTGACTTTC; cdr3_aa: CASSVGDTGEGPGANVLTF
j_call: TRBJ1-1; d_call: NA; v_call: TRBV28; cdr3_length: 14; clone_size: NA; cdr3_nt: TGTGCCAGCATTCTGACTACGGCGAACACTGAAGCTTTCTTT; cdr3_aa: CASILTTANTEAFF
j_call: TRBJ1-6; d_call: TRBD1; v_call: TRBV19; cdr3_length: 16; clone_size: NA; cdr3_nt: TGTGCCAGTAGTACGAAACAACAGGGGGCGGGTTCACCCCTCCACTTT; cdr3_aa: CASSTKQQGAGSPLHF
j_call: TRBJ1-5; d_call: TRBD1; v_call: TRBV6-5; cdr3_length: 13; clone_size: NA; cdr3_nt: TGTGCCAGCACAGGGGGTGGCAATCAGCCCCAGCATTTT; cdr3_aa: CASTGGGNQPQHF
j_call: TRBJ2-5; d_call: TRBD1; v_call: TRBV5-1; cdr3_length: 16; clone_size: NA; cdr3_nt: TGCGCCAGCAGCTTGGGGACAGGGGGCGCGTCAGAGACCCAGTACTTC; cdr3_aa: CASSLGTGGASETQYF
j_call: TRBJ1-1; d_call: NA; v_call: TRBV10-3; cdr3_length: 11; clone_size: NA; cdr3_nt: TGTGCCATCAGACAGAACACTGAAGCTTTCTTT; cdr3_aa: CAIRQNTEAFF
j_call: TRBJ2-7; d_call: NA; v_call: TRBV7-9; cdr3_length: 18; clone_size: NA; cdr3_nt: TGTGCCAGCAGCCCTCACGGGACATCACCGGGCCCAAGGTACGAGCAGTACTTC; cdr3_aa: CASSPHGTSPGPRYEQYF
j_call: TRBJ2-7; d_call: TRBD1; v_call: TRBV27; cdr3_length: 14; clone_size: NA; cdr3_nt: TGTGCCAGCAGCGCGCACCGGGACAGCTACGAGCAGTACTTC; cdr3_aa: CASSAHRDSYEQYF
j_call: TRBJ2-1; d_call: TRBD1; v_call: TRBV27; cdr3_length: 16; clone_size: NA; cdr3_nt: TGTGCCAGCAGTTTATCGTCGGACAGGACCTACAATGAGCAGTTCTTC; cdr3_aa: CASSLSSDRTYNEQFF
j_call: TRBJ1-5; d_call: NA; v_call: TRBV3-1/TRBV3-2; cdr3_length: 14; clone_size: NA; cdr3_nt: TGTGCCAGCAGGTCAGGGGTAGGCAATCAGCCCCAGCATTTT; cdr3_aa: CASRSGVGNQPQHF
j_call: TRBJ2-1; d_call: TRBD2; v_call: TRBV10-2; cdr3_length: 15; clone_size: few; cdr3_nt: TGCGCCAGCAAGGCAATGACTAGCGGGGGAGATGAGCAGTTCTTC; cdr3_aa: CASKAMTSGGDEQFF
j_call: TRBJ2-7; d_call: NA; v_call: TRBV28; cdr3_length: 13; clone_size: few; cdr3_nt: TGTGCCAGCAGTTTAAGGGTGGGGACAAGGCCCCTATTC; cdr3_aa: CASSLRVGTRPLF
j_call: TRBJ1-4; d_call: TRBD1; v_call: TRBV5-8; cdr3_length: 15; clone_size: many; cdr3_nt: TGTGCCAGCAGCCCAGGACAGGATAATTATGAAAAACTGTTTTTT; cdr3_aa: CASSPGQDNYEKLFF
j_call: TRBJ2-1; d_call: NA; v_call: TRBV3-1/TRBV3-2; cdr3_length: 12; clone_size: NA; cdr3_nt: TGTGCCAGCAGGCTCTCTGAGAATGAGCAGTTCTTC; cdr3_aa: CASRLSENEQFF
j_call: TRBJ1-4; d_call: TRBD1; v_call: TRBV5-1; cdr3_length: 14; clone_size: few; cdr3_nt: TGCGCCAGCAGGGGGACAGCAACTAATGAAAAACTGTTTTTT; cdr3_aa: CASRGTATNEKLFF
j_call: TRBJ1-1; d_call: NA; v_call: TRBV28; cdr3_length: 11; clone_size: NA; cdr3_nt: TGTGTCGTTCGGGGGAACACTGAAGCTTTCTTT; cdr3_aa: CVVRGNTEAFF
j_call: TRBJ2-7; d_call: TRBD1; v_call: TRBV3-1/TRBV3-2; cdr3_length: 14; clone_size: NA; cdr3_nt: TGTGCCAGCAGCCAGTGGGACAGGGCTTTCGAGCAGTACTTC; cdr3_aa: CASSQWDRAFEQYF